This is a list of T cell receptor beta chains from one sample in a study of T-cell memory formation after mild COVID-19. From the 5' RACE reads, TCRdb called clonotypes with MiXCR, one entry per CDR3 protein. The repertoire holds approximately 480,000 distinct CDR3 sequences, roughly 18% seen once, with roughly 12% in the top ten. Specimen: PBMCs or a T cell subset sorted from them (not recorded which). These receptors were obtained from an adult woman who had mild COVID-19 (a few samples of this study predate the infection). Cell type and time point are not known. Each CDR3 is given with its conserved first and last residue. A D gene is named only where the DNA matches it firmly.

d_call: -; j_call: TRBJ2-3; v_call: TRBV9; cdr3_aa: CASSVRPGETDTQYF
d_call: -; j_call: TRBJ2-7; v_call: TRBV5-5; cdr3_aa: CASSLRRAASYEQYF
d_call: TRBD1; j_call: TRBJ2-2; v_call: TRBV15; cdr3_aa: CATSRGQVNTGELFF
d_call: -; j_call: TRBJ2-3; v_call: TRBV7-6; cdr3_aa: CASSLDLRPGRTDTQYF
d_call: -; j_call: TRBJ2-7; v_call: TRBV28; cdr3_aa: CASSSTGLSSYEQYF
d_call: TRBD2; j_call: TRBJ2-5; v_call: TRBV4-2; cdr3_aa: CASSPTTSGGETQYF
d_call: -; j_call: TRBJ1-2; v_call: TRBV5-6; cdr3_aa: CASSQISGRGHYGYTF
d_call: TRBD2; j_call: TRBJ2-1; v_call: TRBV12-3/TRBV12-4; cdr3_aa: CASSFGSGRSYNEQFF
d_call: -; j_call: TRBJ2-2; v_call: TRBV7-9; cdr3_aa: CASSFPGSTGELFF
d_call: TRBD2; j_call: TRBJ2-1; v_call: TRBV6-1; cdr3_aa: CASSVRGGPDEQFF
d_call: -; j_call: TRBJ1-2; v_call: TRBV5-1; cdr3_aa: CASSSDTVTYGYTF
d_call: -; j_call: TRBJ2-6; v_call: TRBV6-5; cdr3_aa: CASIYKAPRSGGANVLTF
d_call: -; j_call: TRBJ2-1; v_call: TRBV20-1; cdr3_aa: CSARDFVTGSYNEQFF
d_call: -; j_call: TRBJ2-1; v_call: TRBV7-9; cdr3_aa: CASSLVHGYGQFF
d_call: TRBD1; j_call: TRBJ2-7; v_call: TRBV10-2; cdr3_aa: CASSEPPGQGYEQYF
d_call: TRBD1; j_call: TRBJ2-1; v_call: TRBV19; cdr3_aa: CASNNRGSYNEQFF
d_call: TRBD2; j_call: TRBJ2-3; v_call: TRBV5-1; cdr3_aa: CASRRTSGRVGDTQYF
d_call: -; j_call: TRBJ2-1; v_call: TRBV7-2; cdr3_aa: CASSWWGWQVENEQFF
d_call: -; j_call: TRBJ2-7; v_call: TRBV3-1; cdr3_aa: CASSQGVGGYEQYF
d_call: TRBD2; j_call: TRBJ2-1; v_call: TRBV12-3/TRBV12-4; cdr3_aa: CASSFSAGGYYNEQFF
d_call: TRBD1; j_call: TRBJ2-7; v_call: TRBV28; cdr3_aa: CASSWGDREGEQYF
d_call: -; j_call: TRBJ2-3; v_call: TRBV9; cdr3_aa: CASSVQGDTQYF
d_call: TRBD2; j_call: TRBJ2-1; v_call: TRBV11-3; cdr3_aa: CASSFAGLRINEQFF
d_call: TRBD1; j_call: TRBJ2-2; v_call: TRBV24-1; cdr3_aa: CATSVQGASGELFF
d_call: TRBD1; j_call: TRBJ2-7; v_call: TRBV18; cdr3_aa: CASSRELGTGGGYEQYF
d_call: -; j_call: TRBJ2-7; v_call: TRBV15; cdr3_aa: CATSSTQGIASYEQYF
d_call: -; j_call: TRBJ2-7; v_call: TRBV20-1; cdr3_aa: CSARKTRGGGEQYF
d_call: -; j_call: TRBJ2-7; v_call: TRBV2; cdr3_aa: CASSERRRTDSYEQYF
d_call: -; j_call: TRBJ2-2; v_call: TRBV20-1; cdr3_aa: CSAQTNTFGELFF
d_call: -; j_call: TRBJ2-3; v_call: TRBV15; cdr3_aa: CATSRAGTKDTQYF
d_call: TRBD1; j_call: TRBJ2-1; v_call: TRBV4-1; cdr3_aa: CASSQAPRDRGNEQFF
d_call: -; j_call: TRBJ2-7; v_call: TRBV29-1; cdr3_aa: CSVVGAYEQYF
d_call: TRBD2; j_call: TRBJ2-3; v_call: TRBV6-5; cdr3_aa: CASSYSGLAGSTDTQYF
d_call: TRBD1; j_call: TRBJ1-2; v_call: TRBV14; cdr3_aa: CASSQDRGLRPPRYGYTF
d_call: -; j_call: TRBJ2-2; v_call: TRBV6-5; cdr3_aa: CASSADIPGPVTGELFF
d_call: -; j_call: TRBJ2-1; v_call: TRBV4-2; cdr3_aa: CASSHEQGNEQFF
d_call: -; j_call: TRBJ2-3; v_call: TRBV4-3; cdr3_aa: CASSQNWRQNTDTQYF
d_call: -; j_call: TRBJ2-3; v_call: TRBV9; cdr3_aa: CASSVNAPLTKGNPTDTQYF
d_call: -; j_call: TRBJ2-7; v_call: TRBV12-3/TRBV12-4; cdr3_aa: CASSLGAGDEQYF
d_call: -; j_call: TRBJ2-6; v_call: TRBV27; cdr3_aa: CASSRQGYGANVLTF
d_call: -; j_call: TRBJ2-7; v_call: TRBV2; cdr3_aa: CASSDVQRSSYEQYF
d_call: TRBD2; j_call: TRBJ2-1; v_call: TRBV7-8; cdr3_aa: CASSVSGGVREQFF
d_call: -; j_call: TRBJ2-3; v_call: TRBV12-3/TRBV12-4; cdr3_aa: CASSLRSGGSDTQYF
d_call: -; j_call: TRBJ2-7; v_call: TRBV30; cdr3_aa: CAWGLWGAVAYEQYF
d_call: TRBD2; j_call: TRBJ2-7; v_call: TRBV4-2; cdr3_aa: CASSQEFGAGNYEQYF
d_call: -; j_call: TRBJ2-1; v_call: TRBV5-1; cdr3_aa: CASSESRPADEQFF
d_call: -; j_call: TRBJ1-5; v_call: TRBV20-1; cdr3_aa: CSALSLSQPQHF
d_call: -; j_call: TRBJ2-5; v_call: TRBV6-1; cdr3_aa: CASSEVAGIRETQYF
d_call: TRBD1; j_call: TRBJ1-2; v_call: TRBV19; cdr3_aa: CASSLTTGWDYGYTF